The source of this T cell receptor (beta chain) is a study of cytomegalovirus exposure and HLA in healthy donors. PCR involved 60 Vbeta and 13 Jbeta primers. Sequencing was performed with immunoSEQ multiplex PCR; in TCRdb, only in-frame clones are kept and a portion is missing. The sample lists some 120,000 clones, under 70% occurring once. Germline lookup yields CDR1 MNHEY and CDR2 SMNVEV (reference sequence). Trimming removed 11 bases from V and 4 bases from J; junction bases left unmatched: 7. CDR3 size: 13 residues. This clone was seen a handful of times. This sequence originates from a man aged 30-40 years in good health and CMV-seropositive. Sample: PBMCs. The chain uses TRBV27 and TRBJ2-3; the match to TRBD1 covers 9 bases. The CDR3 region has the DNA TGTGCCGTGCGGGACAGGGTAGCAGATACGCAGTATTTT. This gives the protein CAVRDRVADTQYF.